The present T cell receptor beta chain was sequenced within a study of technical replicates of blood from several donors. TCRdb keeps only in-frame clones here, not all; method: immunoSEQ multiplex PCR. The sample lists 55,000 to 60,000 clones, approximately 92% occurring once. The receptor was derived from a human donor in good health. Some clones in this sample may be carry-over from other donors' samples. Sequences were obtained from PBMCs.

The CDR3 DNA follows: TGTGCCAGCAGCCAAGATTCGGGTGTCACTGGGGCCAACGTCCTGACTTTC. Protein sequence: CASSQDSGVTGANVLTF. The rearrangement uses TRBV4-2 and TRBJ2-6; D unresolved. The CDR3 runs to 17 residues. The germline V gene has CDR1 LGHNA and CDR2 YNFKEQ. Trimming removed 0 bases at V and 2 bases at J, with 11 bases between.